This T cell receptor beta chain was obtained from a study of immune heterogeneity within non-small cell lung tumors. This clonotype rates as medium-sized (0.01 to 0.1%). Genomic DNA from bulk tumor acted as the template, and roughly 0.55 ug was loaded per sample. Multiple biopsies spaced far apart were taken from each primary tumor during surgery. With untreated, newly diagnosed non-small cell lung cancer, the patients went on to undergo curative surgery. Multiplex PCR amplified TCR beta CDR3 with 32 V and 13 J primers. TCRdb ran MiXCR on the multiplex PCR reads and lists one entry per CDR3 protein. Of more than 3,500 distinct CDR3 sequences in the sample, roughly 21% are singletons; the top ten hold about 7.7%. The sequenced sample was lung tumor tissue. This receptor was taken from a man in his 70s with non-small cell lung cancer.

The CDR3: CASSSGLAGYEQYF. The CDR3 nucleotides are TGTGCCAGCAGCTCGGGACTAGCGGGATACGAGCAGTACTTC. The V call is TRBV11-2, the J call TRBJ2-7, with TRBD2 matching over 13 bases. Germline V gives CDR1 SGHAT, CDR2 FQNNGV. V lost 4 bases and J lost 4; bases outside the gene matches: 1. This CDR3 has 14 amino acids.